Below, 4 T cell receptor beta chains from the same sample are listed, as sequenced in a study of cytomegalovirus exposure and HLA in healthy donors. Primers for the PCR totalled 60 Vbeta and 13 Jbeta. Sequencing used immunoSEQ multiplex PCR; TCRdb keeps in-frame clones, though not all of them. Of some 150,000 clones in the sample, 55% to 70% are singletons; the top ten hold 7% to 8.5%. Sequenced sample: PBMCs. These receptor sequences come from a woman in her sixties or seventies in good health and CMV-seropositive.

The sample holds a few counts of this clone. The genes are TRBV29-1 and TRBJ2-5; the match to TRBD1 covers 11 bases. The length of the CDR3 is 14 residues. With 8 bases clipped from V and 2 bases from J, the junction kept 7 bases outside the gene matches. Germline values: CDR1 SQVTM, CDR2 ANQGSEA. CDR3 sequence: CSISGTGGQETQYF. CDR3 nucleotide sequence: TGCAGCATTTCCGGGACAGGGGGGCAAGAGACCCAGTACTTC.

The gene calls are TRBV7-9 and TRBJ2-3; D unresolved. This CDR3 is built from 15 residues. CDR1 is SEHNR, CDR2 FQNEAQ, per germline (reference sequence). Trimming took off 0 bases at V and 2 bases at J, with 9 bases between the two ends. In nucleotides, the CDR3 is TGTGCCAGCAGCTTAGCAATTATAGCCACAGATACGCAGTATTTT. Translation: CASSLAIIATDTQYF.

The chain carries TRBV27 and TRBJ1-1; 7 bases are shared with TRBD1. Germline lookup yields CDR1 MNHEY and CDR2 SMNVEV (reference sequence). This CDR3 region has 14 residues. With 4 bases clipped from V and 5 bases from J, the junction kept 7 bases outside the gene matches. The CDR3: CASSSRVRGTEAFF. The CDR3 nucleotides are TGTGCCAGCAGTTCCCGGGTCAGGGGGACTGAAGCTTTCTTT.

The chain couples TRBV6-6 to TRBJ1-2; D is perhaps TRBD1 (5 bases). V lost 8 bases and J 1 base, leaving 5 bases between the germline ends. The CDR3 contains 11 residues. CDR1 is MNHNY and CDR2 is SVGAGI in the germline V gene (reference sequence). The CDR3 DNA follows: TGTGCCAGCCAGGGTAACTATGGCTACACCTTC. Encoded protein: CASQGNYGYTF.